This passage covers 21 T cell receptor beta chains from one sample sequenced in a study of beta chain features in type 1 diabetes. These receptors have no identified antigens. Reverse transcription of all isolated RNA meant that expressed TCRB transcripts were sequenced. Repertoires were generated with immunoSEQ multiplex PCR, while TCRdb's copy carries only in-frame clones and drops some. The sample contains about 150,000 clones, 9% to 12% of which appear only once. Study-level results: Moderate yet significant TCRB CDR3 shortening was seen in Type 1 diabetes patients in all four CD4+ subsets.

Sample: central memory CD4+ T cells from blood. These receptor sequences come from a young man with type 1 diabetes.

The rearrangement links TRBV7-2 to TRBJ2-4, with a weak D call TRBD2 (6 bases). V shed 4 bases and J shed 9 bases, with 13 bases lying between them. The CDR3 sequence is 13 residues long. In germline, CDR1 is SGHTA, CDR2 FQGNSA. CDR3 sequence reads: CASSSEEGRIQYF. The CDR3 DNA reads as TGTGCCAGCAGCTCAGAGGAGGGCCGCATTCAGTACTTC.

The genes are TRBV5-6 and TRBJ2-5, with D perhaps TRBD2 (5 bases). The end of the DNA is better explained by TRBJ2-7, so the J call may be wrong. The CDR3 length is 11 residues. CDR1 SGHDT and CDR2 YYEEEE come from the germline V gene. Here the CDR3 reads CASSRGFEQYF. In nucleotides, the CDR3 is TGTGCCAGCAGCCGAGGGTTCGAGCAGTACTTC.

This clone has a handful of counts. The CDR3 DNA sequence: TGCAGTGCCGCGGGGGGTTACGAGCAGTACTTC. Its protein is CSAAGGYEQYF. The V call is TRBV20-1, the J call TRBJ2-7; 8 bases align to TRBD2. Per the germline V gene, CDR1 is DFQATT and CDR2 is SNEGSKA (reference sequence). This CDR3 has 11 amino acids. The trim removed 6 bases at V and 4 bases at J, leaving 2 bases unmatched.

The chain uses TRBV7-9 and TRBJ1-2; 7 bases match TRBD1. V was clipped by 5 bases and J by 9 bases; unmatched bases: 6. The CDR3 is 12 amino acids. Germline V gene sequence: CDR1 SEHNR, CDR2 FQNEAQ (reference sequence). The CDR3 reads CASSAQGSSYTF. CDR3 nucleotides: TGTGCCAGCAGCGCACAGGGGTCGAGCTACACCTTC.

Points on this clone: The sample has other DNA sequences that encode this CDR3 too. The chain joins TRBV18 to TRBJ1-5, with 11 bases lining up with TRBD1. The CDR3 totals 16 residues. The germline CDR1 and CDR2 sequences are KGHSH and LQKENI. Germline trimming cut 2 bases from V and 4 bases from J; bases unmatched to any gene: 4. The CDR3: CASSPGQGASNQPQHF. CDR3 DNA: TGTGCCAGCTCACCAGGACAGGGGGCATCAAATCAGCCCCAGCATTTT.

The table lists this clone with many counts. The genes are TRBV2 and TRBJ1-1; weak D call: TRBD1 (6 bases). This CDR3 contains 13 residues. Trimming took 5 bases from V and 7 from J, leaving 14 bases between them. Germline V lookup: CDR1 SNHLY, CDR2 FYNNEI. The CDR3: CASSNTGQNEAFF. As DNA, the CDR3 is TGTGCCAGCAGTAATACTGGACAGAATGAAGCTTTCTTT.

This clone showed up just a few times. The chain links TRBV15 to TRBJ2-7, with no clear D. The CDR3 contains 14 residues. CDR1 and CDR2 from the germline V gene are LNHNV and YYDKDF (reference sequence). The germline V and J ends were trimmed by 1 base and 6 bases, with 13 bases remaining between them. The CDR3 spells CATSRVRESGEQYF. DNA of the CDR3: TGTGCCACCAGCAGAGTCCGAGAGTCGGGCGAGCAGTACTTC.

The chain carries TRBV5-1 and TRBJ2-3; TRBD1 matches at 7 bases. CDR1 is SGHRS and CDR2 is YFSETQ in the germline V gene. Germline trimming cut 0 bases from V and 3 bases from J; bases unmatched to any gene: 10. CDR3 length equals 17 residues. The CDR3 DNA is TGCGCCAGCAGCTTGGCCCCAGGGGGAAGAGAGACAGATACGCAGTATTTT. Translating it yields CASSLAPGGRETDTQYF.

This clone has more than one count but fewer than ten. The chain uses TRBV28 and TRBJ2-7; 7 bases align to TRBD1. Germline CDR1 MDHEN, CDR2 SYDVKM. V lost 6 bases to trimming and J lost 2 bases; unmatched junction nucleotides: 7. This CDR3 is built from 14 residues. DNA for the CDR3: TGTGCCAGCAGCTCCGGGACAGCAACCTACGAGCAGTACTTC. It is translated as CASSSGTATYEQYF. The variable domain in full, with the rest retrieved from reference TRBV28 and TRBJ2-7, is DVKVTQSSRYLVKRTGEKVFLECVQDMDHENMFWYRQDPGLGLRLIYFSYDVKMKEKGDIPEGYSVSREKKERFSLILESASTNQTSMYLCASSSGTATYEQYFGPGTRLTVT.

V gene TRBV28 combines with J gene TRBJ2-7; 7 nucleotides match TRBD1. Germline lookup yields CDR1 MDHEN and CDR2 SYDVKM. J lost 2 bases, V lost 10 bases, and 8 bases had no gene match. CDR3 length: 13 residues. This CDR3 reads CATIGGTAYEQYF. The DNA for the CDR3 is TGTGCCACCATAGGGGGCACGGCCTACGAGCAGTACTTC.

In its sample, this clone was seen a few times. The chain has TRBV5-1 and TRBJ2-3; 10 bases fit TRBD2. The CDR3 has 15 residues. CDR1 and CDR2 (germline): SGHRS, YFSETQ. Trimming took 3 bases from V and 1 from J; bases not matched to a gene: 2. The CDR3: CASSWLAGGTDTQYF. The CDR3 bases are TGCGCCAGCAGCTGGCTAGCGGGAGGCACAGATACGCAGTATTTT.

This clone has just a few counts. This chain joins TRBV7-9 and TRBJ2-1, with 7 bases aligning to TRBD2. The ends lost 6 bases at V and 5 bases at J; junction bases unmatched: 13. Per germline, CDR1 SEHNR and CDR2 FQNEAQ (reference sequence). CDR3 length: 16 amino acids. In DNA form, the CDR3 reads TGTGCCAGCAGTCAGCCCCCAGCTAGCGGCCACAATGAGCAGTTCTTC. It specifies CASSQPPASGHNEQFF. Supplemented by reference TRBV7-9 and TRBJ2-1, the full variable domain reads DTGVSQNPRHKITKRGQNVTFRCDPISEHNRLYWYRQTLGQGPEFLTYFQNEAQLEKSRLLSDRFSAERPKGSFSTLEIQRTEQGDSAMYLCASSQPPASGHNEQFFGPGTRLTVL.

This clone occurred a few times. This sequence joins TRBV9 and TRBJ1-5; possibly TRBD1 for D (5 bases). CDR3 length: 16 residues. Germline values: CDR1 SGDLS, CDR2 YYNGEE. V was pared by 4 bases and J by 9 bases, with 23 bases between. This CDR3 reads CASSPGGTATQWPQHF. DNA for the CDR3: TGTGCCAGCAGCCCCGGGGGGACGGCTACCCAATGGCCCCAGCATTTT.

The J gene is TRBJ2-7, the V gene TRBV2, with 7 bases lining up with TRBD1. Germline V gives CDR1 SNHLY, CDR2 FYNNEI. With 6 bases clipped from V and 3 bases from J, the junction kept 8 bases outside the gene matches. There are 14 residues in the CDR3. The CDR3: CASRWDRDNYEQYF. CDR3 in DNA: TGTGCCAGCAGATGGGACAGAGATAACTACGAGCAGTACTTC.

The chain carries TRBV5-4 and TRBJ1-2; 7 bases match TRBD1. From germline, CDR1 is SGHNT and CDR2 YYREEE (reference sequence). Trimming at V came to 4 bases and at J to 4 bases, leaving 7 bases not matched to a gene. CDR3 length equals 14 residues. The CDR3 nucleotides read TGTGCCAGCAGCGACGAACGACAGGGCTATGGCTACACCTTC. Amino acids: CASSDERQGYGYTF.

A note on this clone: The junction departs from the called germline gene at one end, perhaps through a read error. This rearrangement joins TRBV7-7 to TRBJ2-1, with 7 nucleotides matching TRBD2. CDR3 length: 15 residues. Germline V lookup: CDR1 SSHAT, CDR2 FNYEAQ (reference sequence). The CDR3 nucleotides read TGTGCTAGCAGCTACGGGACTACCGGATACAATGAGCAGTTCTTC. Protein product: CASSYGTTGYNEQFF. Combining the CDR3 with reference TRBV7-7 and TRBJ2-1 gives the whole variable domain GAGVSQSPRYKVTKRGQDVTLRCDPISSHATLYWYQQALGQGPEFLTYFNYEAQPDKSGLPSDRFSAERPEGSISTLTIQRTEQRDSAMYRCASSYGTTGYNEQFFGPGTRLTVL.

This clone was counted only a few times. This rearrangement joins TRBV28 to TRBJ2-1; 7 positions match TRBD1. Germline values: CDR1 MDHEN, CDR2 SYDVKM. Unmatched junction bases numbered 12, after V lost 6 bases and J lost 7 bases. The CDR3 is made up of 15 amino acids. The DNA of the CDR3 is TGTGCCAGCAGCGGCGACCCGGGACAGACGAATGAGCAGTTCTTC. Translated, it gives CASSGDPGQTNEQFF. Looking up the rest from reference TRBV28 and TRBJ2-1 gives the full variable domain: DVKVTQSSRYLVKRTGEKVFLECVQDMDHENMFWYRQDPGLGLRLIYFSYDVKMKEKGDIPEGYSVSREKKERFSLILESASTNQTSMYLCASSGDPGQTNEQFFGPGTRLTVL.

In its sample, this clone was seen a few times. The CDR3 here is CASSQDLTGASYEQYF. The CDR3 DNA is TGTGCCAGCAGCCAAGATTTAACGGGAGCTTCCTACGAGCAGTACTTC. V gene TRBV4-2 combines with J gene TRBJ2-7, with D possibly TRBD2 on 6 matching bases. Between the trimmed V and J ends, which lost 0 bases and 1 base, there was a span of 13 bases. This CDR3 is built from 16 residues. CDR1 is LGHNA, CDR2 YNFKEQ, per germline.

This chain uses TRBV28 with TRBJ1-5; D might be TRBD1 (5 bases). Germline V gene sequence: CDR1 MDHEN, CDR2 SYDVKM. CDR3 length: 15 amino acids. The V end was cut by 10 bases, the J end by 0 bases, with 16 bases between. The CDR3 coding sequence is TGTGCCATCAAACCCCCTACAGGTAGCAATCAGCCCCAGCATTTT. As protein: CAIKPPTGSNQPQHF.

The chain recombines TRBV4-2 with TRBJ2-2; D is unresolved. The CDR3 consists of 19 residues. The germline gives CDR1 LGHNA, CDR2 YNFKEQ. V was shortened by 0 bases and J by 4 bases, with 21 bases between the two germline ends. The CDR3 loop reads CASSQDEAGGFPLTGELFF. CDR3 nucleotides: TGTGCCAGCAGCCAAGATGAGGCTGGTGGATTCCCTCTCACCGGGGAGCTGTTTTTT.

This chain uses TRBV4-2 with TRBJ2-7; 11 positions match TRBD2. The germline gives CDR1 LGHNA, CDR2 YNFKEQ. The CDR3 is 16 residues long. V trimming: 4 bases; J trimming: 3 bases; junction bases outside the gene matches: 8. The CDR3 loop is CASSRAGTSGDYEQYF. In DNA form, the CDR3 reads TGTGCCAGCAGCCGGGCCGGGACTAGCGGTGACTACGAGCAGTACTTC.